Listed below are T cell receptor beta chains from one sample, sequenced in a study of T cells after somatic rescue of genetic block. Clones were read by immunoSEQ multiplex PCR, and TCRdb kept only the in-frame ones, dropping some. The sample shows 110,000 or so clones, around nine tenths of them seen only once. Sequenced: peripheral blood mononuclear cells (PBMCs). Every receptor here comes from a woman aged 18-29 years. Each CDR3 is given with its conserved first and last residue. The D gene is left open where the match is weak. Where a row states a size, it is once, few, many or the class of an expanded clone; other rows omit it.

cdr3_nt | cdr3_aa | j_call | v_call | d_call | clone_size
TGCGCCAGCAGCTTCAGTGGGGTGAGGGCCCAAGAGACCCAGTACTTC | CASSFSGVRAQETQYF | TRBJ2-5 | TRBV5-1 | NA | NA
TGTGCCAGCAGCGCGACAGGGGACCTTTCGGATTCACCCCTCCACTTT | CASSATGDLSDSPLHF | TRBJ1-6 | TRBV9 | TRBD1 | few
TGTGCCAGCAGCGGGGGGACAGCAGAGAATTCACCCCTCCACTTT | CASSGGTAENSPLHF | TRBJ1-6 | TRBV5-4 | TRBD1 | NA
TGTGCCAGCACCGAGACTAGCCTGGAGACCCAGTACTTC | CASTETSLETQYF | TRBJ2-5 | TRBV6-5 | TRBD2 | once
TGTGCCAGCAGCCCCACCCCGGTCCGAACCCACGATACGCAGTATTTT | CASSPTPVRTHDTQYF | TRBJ2-3 | TRBV7-9 | NA | NA
TGTGCCTCCACCTCCGGGACAGGCTATGGCTACACCTTC | CASTSGTGYGYTF | TRBJ1-2 | TRBV10-3 | TRBD1 | NA
TGTGCCTGGAGTGTAGGTAGGGAGATTGAAGCTTTCTTT | CAWSVGREIEAFF | TRBJ1-1 | TRBV30 | NA | few
TGTGCCAGCAGCCAAGAGGGACAGGGAGCGAACACCGGGGAGCTGTTTTTT | CASSQEGQGANTGELFF | TRBJ2-2 | TRBV4-2 | TRBD1 | NA
TGTGCCAGCACCTGGGACCATAGCAATCAGCCCCAGCATTTT | CASTWDHSNQPQHF | TRBJ1-5 | TRBV6-1 | NA | NA
TGTGCCAGCAGCTTTCAGGATTTCTCGAACACTGAAGCTTTCTTT | CASSFQDFSNTEAFF | TRBJ1-1 | TRBV7-9 | NA | once
TGTGCCAGTAGTATGGACAGGGTCGGGCAGCCCCAGCATTTT | CASSMDRVGQPQHF | TRBJ1-5 | TRBV19 | TRBD1 | NA